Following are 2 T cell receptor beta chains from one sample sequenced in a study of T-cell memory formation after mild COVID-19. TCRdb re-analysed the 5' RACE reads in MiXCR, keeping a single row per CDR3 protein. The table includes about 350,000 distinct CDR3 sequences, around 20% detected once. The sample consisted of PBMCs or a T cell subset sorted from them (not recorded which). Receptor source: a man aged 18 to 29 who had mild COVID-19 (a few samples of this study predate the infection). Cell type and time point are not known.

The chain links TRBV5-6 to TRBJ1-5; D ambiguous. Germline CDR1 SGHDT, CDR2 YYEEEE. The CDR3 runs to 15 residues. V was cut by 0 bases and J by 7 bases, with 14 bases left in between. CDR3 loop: CASSLGRGSVQPQHF. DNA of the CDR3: TGTGCCAGCAGCTTGGGCCGGGGATCTGTGCAGCCCCAGCATTTT.

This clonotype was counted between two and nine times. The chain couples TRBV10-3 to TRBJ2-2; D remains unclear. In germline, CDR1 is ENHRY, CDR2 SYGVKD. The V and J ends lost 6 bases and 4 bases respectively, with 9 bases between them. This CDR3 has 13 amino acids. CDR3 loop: CAIRIPITGELFF. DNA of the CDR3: TGTGCCATCAGGATACCAATCACCGGGGAGCTGTTTTTT.